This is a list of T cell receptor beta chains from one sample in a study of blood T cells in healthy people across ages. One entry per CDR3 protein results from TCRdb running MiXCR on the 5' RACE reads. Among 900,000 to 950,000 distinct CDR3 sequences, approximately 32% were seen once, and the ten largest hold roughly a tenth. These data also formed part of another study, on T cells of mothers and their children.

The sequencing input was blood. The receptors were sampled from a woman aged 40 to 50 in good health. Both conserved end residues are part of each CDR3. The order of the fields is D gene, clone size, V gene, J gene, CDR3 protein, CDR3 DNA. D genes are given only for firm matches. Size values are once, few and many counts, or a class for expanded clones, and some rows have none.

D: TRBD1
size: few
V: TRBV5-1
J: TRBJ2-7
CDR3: CASSLAVVRTGGSEQYF
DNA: TGCGCCAGCAGCTTGGCCGTGGTCCGGACAGGGGGTTCCGAGCAGTACTTC

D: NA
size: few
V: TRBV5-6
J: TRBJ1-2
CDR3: CAGSALNYGYTF
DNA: TGTGCCGGCAGCGCACTTAACTATGGCTACACCTTC

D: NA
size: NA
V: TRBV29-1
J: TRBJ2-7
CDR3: CSMEDKQNYEQYF
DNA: TGCAGCATGGAAGATAAACAAAACTACGAGCAGTACTTC

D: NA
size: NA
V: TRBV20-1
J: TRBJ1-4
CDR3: CSARRQRTEKLFF
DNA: TGCAGTGCTAGGCGGCAGCGTACCGAAAAACTGTTTTTT

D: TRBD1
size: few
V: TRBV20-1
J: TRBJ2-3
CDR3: CSATNRGQGDTQYF
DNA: TGCAGTGCTACTAACAGGGGACAGGGAGATACGCAGTATTTT

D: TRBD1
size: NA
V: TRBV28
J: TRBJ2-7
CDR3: CASSNSPGQGARDGCYEQYF
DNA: TGTGCCAGCAGCAATTCCCCGGGACAGGGGGCGCGCGACGGATGTTACGAGCAGTACTTC

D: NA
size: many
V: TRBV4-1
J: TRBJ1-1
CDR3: CASSQATLTNTEAFF
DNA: TGCGCCAGCAGCCAAGCTACACTCACGAACACTGAAGCTTTCTTT

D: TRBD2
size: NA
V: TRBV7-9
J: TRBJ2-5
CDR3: CASSFPSSGGKEAQYF
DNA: TGTGCCAGCAGCTTCCCGTCTAGCGGGGGAAAAGAGGCCCAGTACTTC

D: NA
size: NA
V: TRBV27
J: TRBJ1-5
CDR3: CASSFGGTQPQHF
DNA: TGTGCCAGCAGTTTTGGGGGGACTCAGCCCCAGCATTTT

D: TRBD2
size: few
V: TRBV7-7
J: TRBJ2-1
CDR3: CASSSSSGGGRGEQFF
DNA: TGTGCTAGCAGTTCCTCTAGCGGGGGCGGTAGAGGTGAGCAGTTCTTC

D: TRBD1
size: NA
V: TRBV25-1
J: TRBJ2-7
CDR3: CASSESGTGAYEQYF
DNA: TGTGCCAGCAGTGAATCCGGGACAGGGGCCTACGAGCAGTACTTC

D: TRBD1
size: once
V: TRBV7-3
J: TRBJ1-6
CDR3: CASSEGTGGSPLHF
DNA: TGTGCCAGCAGCGAGGGGACAGGGGGTTCACCCCTCCACTTT

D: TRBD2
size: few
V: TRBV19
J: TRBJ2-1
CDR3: CASSIGTSDEQFF
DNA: TGTGCCAGTAGTATAGGGACTAGCGATGAGCAGTTCTTC

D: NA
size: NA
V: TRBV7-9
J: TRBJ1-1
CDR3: CASSLALGGNTEAFF
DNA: TGTGCCAGCAGCTTAGCGCTAGGAGGGAACACTGAAGCTTTCTTT

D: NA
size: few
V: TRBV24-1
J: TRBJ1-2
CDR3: CATSDLTTENYGYTF
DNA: TGTGCCACCAGTGATTTAACGACAGAGAACTATGGCTACACCTTC

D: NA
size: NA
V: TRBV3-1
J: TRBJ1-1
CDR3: CASSHDWGTEAFF
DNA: TGTGCCAGCAGCCACGACTGGGGCACTGAAGCTTTCTTT

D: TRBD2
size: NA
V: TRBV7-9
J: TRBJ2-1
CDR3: CASTITSGRSNEQFF
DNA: TGTGCCAGCACCATTACTAGCGGGAGGTCCAATGAGCAGTTCTTC

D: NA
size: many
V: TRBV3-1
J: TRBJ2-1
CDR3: CASSDTGEQFF
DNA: TGTGCCAGTTCAGATACAGGGGAGCAGTTCTTC

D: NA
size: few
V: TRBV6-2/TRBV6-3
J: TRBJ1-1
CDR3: CASSYPSILGRGGTEAFF
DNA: TGTGCCAGCAGTTACCCTTCAATACTTGGGCGCGGGGGCACTGAAGCTTTCTTT

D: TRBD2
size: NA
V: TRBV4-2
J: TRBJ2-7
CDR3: CASSQDWRGGPYEQYF
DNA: TGTGCCAGCAGCCAAGATTGGCGGGGGGGCCCCTACGAGCAGTACTTC

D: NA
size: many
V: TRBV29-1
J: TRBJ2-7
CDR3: CSVEDRTDFYEQYF
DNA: TGCAGCGTTGAAGACCGGACTGACTTTTACGAGCAGTACTTC

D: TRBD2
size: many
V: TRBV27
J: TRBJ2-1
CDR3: CASSSGRGAGDEQFF
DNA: TGTGCCAGCAGTTCAGGGCGGGGGGCGGGGGATGAGCAGTTCTTC

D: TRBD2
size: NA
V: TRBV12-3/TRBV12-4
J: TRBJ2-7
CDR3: CTSSPGLAGVYEQYF
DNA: TGTACCAGCAGCCCTGGACTAGCGGGAGTCTACGAGCAGTACTTC

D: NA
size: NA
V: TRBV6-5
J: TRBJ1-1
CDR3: CASSYSYWTENTEAFF
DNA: TGTGCCAGCAGTTACTCGTACTGGACAGAGAACACTGAAGCTTTCTTT

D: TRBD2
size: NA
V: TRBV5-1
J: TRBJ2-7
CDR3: CASSQGTSGGEQYF
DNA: TGCGCCAGCAGCCAAGGGACTAGCGGAGGCGAGCAGTACTTC

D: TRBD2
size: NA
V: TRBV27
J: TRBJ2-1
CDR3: CASSLSRLAVYNKQFF
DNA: TGTGCCAGCAGTTTAAGCCGACTAGCGGTGTACAATAAGCAGTTCTTC

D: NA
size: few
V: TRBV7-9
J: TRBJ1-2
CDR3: CASSFPTFENYGYTF
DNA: TGTGCCAGCAGCTTTCCCACATTTGAAAACTATGGCTACACCTTC

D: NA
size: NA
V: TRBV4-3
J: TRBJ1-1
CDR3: CASSQGLGVGTGAFF
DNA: TGCGCCAGCAGCCAGGGGTTGGGGGTCGGGACGGGAGCTTTCTTT

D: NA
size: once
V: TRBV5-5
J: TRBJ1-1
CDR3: CASSQPMMNTEAFF
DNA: TGTGCCAGCAGCCAACCGATGATGAACACTGAAGCTTTCTTT

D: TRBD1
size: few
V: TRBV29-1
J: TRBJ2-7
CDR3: CSGRTGRREYF
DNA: TGCAGCGGTCGGACAGGAAGGCGGGAGTACTTC

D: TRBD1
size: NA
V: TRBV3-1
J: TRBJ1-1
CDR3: CASSQGDRGTEAFF
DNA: TGTGCCAGCAGTCAAGGAGACAGGGGCACTGAAGCTTTCTTT

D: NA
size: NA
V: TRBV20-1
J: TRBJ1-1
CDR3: CSAPPGGDRGFDTEAFF
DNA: TGCAGTGCTCCTCCTGGGGGGGACCGCGGATTTGACACTGAAGCTTTCTTT

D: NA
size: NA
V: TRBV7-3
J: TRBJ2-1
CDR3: CASSLTGDSPSSYNEQFF
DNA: TGTGCCAGCAGCTTAACGGGCGACTCCCCAAGCTCCTACAATGAGCAGTTCTTC

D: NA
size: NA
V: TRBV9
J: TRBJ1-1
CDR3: CASSASWGAEAFF
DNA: TGTGCCAGCAGCGCCAGCTGGGGCGCTGAAGCTTTCTTT

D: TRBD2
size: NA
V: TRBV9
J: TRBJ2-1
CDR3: CASSDTSGGNYNEQFF
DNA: TGTGCCAGCAGCGATACTAGCGGGGGAAATTACAATGAGCAGTTCTTC

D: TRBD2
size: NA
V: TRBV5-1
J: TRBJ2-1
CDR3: CASSLVVLAGANNEQFF
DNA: TGCGCCAGCAGCTTGGTGGTGCTAGCGGGGGCAAACAATGAGCAGTTCTTC

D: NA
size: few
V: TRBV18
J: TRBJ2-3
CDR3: CASSPPEISTDTQYF
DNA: TGTGCCAGCTCACCACCGGAGATTAGCACAGATACGCAGTATTTT

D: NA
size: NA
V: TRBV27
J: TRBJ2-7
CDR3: CASNPSPMSGEQYF
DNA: TGTGCCAGCAATCCGTCTCCCATGAGTGGCGAGCAGTACTTC

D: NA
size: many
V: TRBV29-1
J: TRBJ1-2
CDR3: CSALGGSNYGYTF
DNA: TGCAGCGCATTGGGGGGTTCGAACTATGGCTACACCTTC

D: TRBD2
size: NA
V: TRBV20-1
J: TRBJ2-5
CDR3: CSANEAGGYNEQYF
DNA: TGCAGTGCTAATGAAGCGGGGGGATACAATGAGCAGTACTTC

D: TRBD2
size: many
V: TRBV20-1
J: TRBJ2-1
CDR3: CSARGSGVSSYNEQFF
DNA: TGCAGTGCTAGAGGGAGCGGGGTAAGCTCCTACAATGAGCAGTTCTTC

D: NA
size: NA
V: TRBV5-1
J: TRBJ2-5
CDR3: CASSPRGLAGQETQYF
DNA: TGCGCCAGCAGCCCCCGGGGACTCGCGGGGCAAGAGACCCAGTACTTC

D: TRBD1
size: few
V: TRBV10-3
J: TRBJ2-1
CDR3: CAISDPTGTSNEQFF
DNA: TGTGCCATCAGTGATCCGACAGGGACGTCAAATGAGCAGTTCTTC

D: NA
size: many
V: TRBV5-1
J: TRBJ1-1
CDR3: CASSLGGGASLMNTEAFF
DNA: TGCGCCAGCAGCTTGGGGGGTGGGGCCTCGCTGATGAACACTGAAGCTTTCTTT

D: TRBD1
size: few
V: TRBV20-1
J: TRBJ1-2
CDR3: CSALTLWDRELDYGYTF
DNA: TGCAGTGCCCTTACCCTTTGGGACAGGGAATTGGACTATGGCTACACCTTC

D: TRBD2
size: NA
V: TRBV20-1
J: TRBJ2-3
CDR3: CSARELGLAGITDAQYF
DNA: TGCAGTGCTAGAGAACTAGGGCTAGCGGGGATCACAGATGCGCAGTATTTT

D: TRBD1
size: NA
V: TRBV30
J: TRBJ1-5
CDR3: CAWSVKGAQPQHF
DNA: TGTGCCTGGAGTGTAAAGGGGGCACAGCCCCAGCATTTT

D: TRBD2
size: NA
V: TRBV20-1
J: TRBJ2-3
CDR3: CSARGLAVTDTQDF
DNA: TGCAGTGCTAGAGGACTAGCCGTCACAGATACGCAGGATTTT

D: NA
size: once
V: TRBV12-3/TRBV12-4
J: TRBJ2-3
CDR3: CASSLFWDSTRSADTQYF
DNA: TGTGCCAGCAGTTTATTTTGGGACTCCACGCGGAGCGCAGATACGCAATATTTT

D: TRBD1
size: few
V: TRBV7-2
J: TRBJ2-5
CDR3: CASSYAGQGYGQYF
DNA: TGTGCCAGCAGCTACGCCGGACAGGGTTACGGGCAGTACTTC

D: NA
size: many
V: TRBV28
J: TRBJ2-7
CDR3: CASSFRGGYEQYF
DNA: TGTGCCAGCAGTTTCCGAGGCGGCTACGAGCAGTACTTC